One and the same sample provided the 8 T cell receptor beta chains below, sequenced in a study of T cell repertoires in cytomegalovirus infection. TCRdb re-analysed the reads in MiXCR, keeping a single row per CDR3 protein. This table has 700,000 to 950,000 distinct CDR3 sequences, 30% to 35% appearing once. Their recognized antigens are unknown. The sequencing here drew on cultured CD8+ T cells from PBMCs, taken from culture after CMV antigen stimulation. Every receptor here comes from a human donor in good health (CMV status not recorded). Some clones in this sample may be carry-over from other donors' samples.

This chain links TRBV29-1 with TRBJ2-1, with 7 positions matching TRBD1. Germline CDR1 and CDR2: SQVTM and ANQGSEA. J gave up 9 bases and V 5 bases, and 10 bases lay outside the gene matches. CDR3 length: 13 amino acids. DNA of the CDR3: TGCAGCGTTTATGACAGGGATCATAGTGAGCAGTTCTTC. This sequence encodes CSVYDRDHSEQFF.

This clonotype was detected ten times or more. V is TRBV7-9 and J is TRBJ1-1; unclear D gene. V was shortened by 5 bases and J by 3 bases, with 10 bases between the two germline ends. The CDR3 loop spans 13 amino acids. Germline V lookup: CDR1 SEHNR, CDR2 FQNEAQ (reference sequence). CDR3 in amino acids: CASSPGGDTEAFF. DNA of the CDR3: TGTGCCAGCAGCCCCGGAGGCGACACTGAAGCTTTCTTT.

About this clonotype: Just one base apart from a much larger clone, this may be a read error. V and J are TRBV7-2 and TRBJ2-7; no clear D. Germline-derived CDR1 and CDR2 are SGHTA and FQGNSA. This CDR3 has 14 amino acids. The CDR3 sequence: CASSPRSSLYEEYF. CDR3 bases: TGTGCCAGCAGCCCCCGAAGCTCCCTTTACGAGGAGTACTTC.

This clonotype has more than one count but fewer than ten. The rearrangement links TRBV6-5 to TRBJ2-5; 7 nucleotides line up with TRBD1. CDR1 MNHEY and CDR2 SVGAGI come from the germline V gene. J was trimmed by 2 bases and V by 2 bases; bases with no gene match: 5. The CDR3 runs 15 residues. This CDR3 is CASSYDSGQQETQYF. In nucleotides, the CDR3 is TGTGCCAGCAGTTACGACTCGGGACAGCAAGAGACCCAGTACTTC.

The chain joins TRBV27 to TRBJ1-6; D perhaps matches TRBD1 (6 bases). V was shortened by 6 bases and J by 8 bases, with 14 bases between the two germline ends. This CDR3 region has 14 residues. Germline V lookup: CDR1 MNHEY, CDR2 SMNVEV (reference sequence). The DNA of the CDR3 is TGTGCCAGCAGGCCAGGGGCTGAGTATTCACCCCTCCACTTT. Protein sequence: CASRPGAEYSPLHF.

On this clonotype: A much larger clonotype is one base distant, so this may be a read error. The CDR3 end shows no conserved phenylalanine or tryptophan, and so a read error is likely. The J gene is TRBJ2-7, the V gene TRBV7-2, with 10 bases lining up with TRBD1. CDR1 and CDR2 from the germline V gene are SGHTA and FQGNSA. The CDR3 totals 14 residues. The J segment lost 5 bases and the V segment lost 1 base, leaving 2 bases of the junction unmatched. The CDR3 here is CASSLEGTGDEQYA. In DNA form, the CDR3 reads TGTGCCAGCAGCTTAGAGGGGACAGGGGACGAGCAGTACGCC.

Remarks on this clonotype: One junction end disagrees with the germline gene, perhaps due to a read error. The chain links TRBV7-9 to TRBJ1-1; a possible D gene is TRBD1 (6 bases). The length of the CDR3 is 15 residues. Germline values: CDR1 SEHNR, CDR2 FQNEAQ (reference sequence). The CDR3 nucleotides are TGTGTCAGCAGCCCCTGGACAGTCATGAACACTGAAGCTTTCTTT. The encoded protein is CVSSPWTVMNTEAFF.

Here the CDR3 reads CASSASGVSSYNEQFF. Here the CDR3 DNA reads TGTGCCAGCAGCGCCTCCGGGGTCAGTTCCTACAATGAGCAGTTCTTC. This chain links TRBV5-8 with TRBJ2-1; weak D call: TRBD2 (5 bases). The CDR3 has 16 residues. From germline, CDR1 is SGHTS and CDR2 YDEGEE. V was trimmed by 4 bases and J by 1 base, leaving 15 bases between them.